Presented here are 7 T cell receptor beta chains from one specimen sequenced in a study of tumor and adjacent non-tumor tissue in lung cancer. TCRbeta libraries were built with three rounds of nested PCR, modified from ARM-PCR. TCRdb redid the calling of the multiplex PCR reads with MiXCR, one entry per CDR3 protein. The sample includes 90,000 or so distinct CDR3 sequences, roughly two thirds of them seen just once. The template was RNA from unsorted bulk tissue. The material sequenced was lung tumor tissue. The receptors derive from a man between 65 and 85 years old with non-small cell lung cancer.

About this clonotype: Just one base apart from a much larger clone, this may be a read error. The chain combines TRBV5-1 with TRBJ2-2, with TRBD2 matching over 7 bases. CDR1 is SGHRS and CDR2 is YFSETQ in the germline V gene. CDR3 size: 15 residues. The CDR3 nucleotides read TGCGCCAGCAGGTTGGCACCTACGGGGGGCGGGGAGCTGTTTTTT. Residues: CASRLAPTGGGELFF.

There are a few counts of this clonotype. A single base separates this from a much larger clone, so it may be a read error. Here the CDR3 reads CVISESGQYDPQHF. DNA of the CDR3: TGTGTCATCAGTGAATCGGGACAATACGACCCCCAGCATTTT. This chain connects TRBV10-3 to TRBJ1-5; D is possibly TRBD1 (6 bases). In germline, CDR1 is ENHRY, CDR2 SYGVKD. This CDR3 comprises 14 residues.

This clonotype occurred many times. J is TRBJ1-1 and V is TRBV10-3; D is uncertain. This CDR3 is built from 15 residues. V lost 0 bases and J lost 2, with 10 bases in between. The V gene's germline CDR1 is ENHRY and CDR2 SYGVKD. CDR3 sequence: CAISESADLNTEAFF. CDR3 DNA: TGTGCCATCAGTGAGTCCGCAGATTTAAACACTGAAGCTTTCTTT.

A word on this clonotype: One end of the junction is discordant with germline, which a read error may explain. The rearrangement links TRBV6-2 or TRBV6-3 to TRBJ2-7; a weak D match, TRBD1 (6 bases). The CDR3 consists of 16 residues. Germline V lookup: CDR1 MNHEY, CDR2 SVGEGT. CDR3: CVSSYSGWDMPYEQYF. In DNA form, the CDR3 reads TGTGTCAGCAGTTACTCGGGATGGGACATGCCCTACGAGCAGTACTTC.

This clonotype was picked up one time. The CDR3 does not end in the conserved phenylalanine or tryptophan, so this is likely a read error. The chain links TRBV11-2 to TRBJ2-4; D is perhaps TRBD1 or TRBD2 (5 bases each). The germline V gene has CDR1 SGHAT and CDR2 FQNNGV. This CDR3 spans 17 amino acids. Trimming left V 0 bases short and J 7 bases short, with 19 bases between. CDR3 sequence reads: CASSLDWQGVGRNIQYY. The CDR3 DNA follows: TGTGCCAGCAGCTTAGACTGGCAGGGAGTTGGTCGGAACATTCAGTACTAC.

This clonotype was recorded at least ten times. The rearrangement joins TRBV11-3 to TRBJ2-7, with a possible D match to TRBD2 (5 bases). Trimming removed 3 bases at V and 5 bases at J, with 17 bases between. Per germline, CDR1 SGHNT and CDR2 YENEEA. This CDR3 has 15 amino acids. The CDR3 here is CASSLAPGGGHEQYF. Here the CDR3 DNA reads TGTGCCAGCAGCTTGGCGCCGGGCGGCGGGCACGAGCAGTACTTC.

This clonotype was recorded at least ten times. The chain links TRBV20-1 to TRBJ2-7; TRBD1 matches at 8 bases. Germline assignment: CDR1 DFQATT and CDR2 SNEGSKA (reference sequence). Trimming at V came to 4 bases and at J to 5 bases, leaving 4 bases not matched to a gene. The CDR3 is made up of 12 amino acids. CDR3 coding DNA: TGCAGTGCTACCGGACAGGGCCACGAGCAGTACTTC. Protein product: CSATGQGHEQYF.